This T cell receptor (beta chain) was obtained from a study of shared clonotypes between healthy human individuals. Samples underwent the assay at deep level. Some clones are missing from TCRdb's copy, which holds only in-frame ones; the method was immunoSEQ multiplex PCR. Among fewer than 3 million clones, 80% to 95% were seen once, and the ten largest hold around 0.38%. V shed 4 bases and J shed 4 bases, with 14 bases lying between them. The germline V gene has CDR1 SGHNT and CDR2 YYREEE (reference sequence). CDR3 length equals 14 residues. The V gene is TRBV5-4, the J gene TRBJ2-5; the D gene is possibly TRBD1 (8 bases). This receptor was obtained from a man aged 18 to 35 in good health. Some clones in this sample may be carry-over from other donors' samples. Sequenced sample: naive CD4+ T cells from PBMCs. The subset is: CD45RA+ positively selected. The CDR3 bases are TGTGCCAGCAGCGTACAGGGGGAGGGAGAGACCCAGTACTTC. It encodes CASSVQGEGETQYF. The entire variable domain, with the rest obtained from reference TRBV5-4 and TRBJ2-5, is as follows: ETGVTQSPTHLIKTRGQQVTLRCSSQSGHNTVSWYQQALGQGPQFIFQYYREEENGRGNFPPRFSGLQFPNYSSELNVNALELDDSALYLCASSVQGEGETQYFGPGTRLLVL.